The clone carrying this T cell receptor beta chain was counted ten times or more. Its antigen is not known. These data originate in a study of human T cells and chemical hapten exposure. The overall study: The study lasted approximately 25 weeks, and patients were dosed weekly with diphenylcyclopropenone on the scalp throughout. Regarding the study as a whole: Versus controls, expanded TCRs had significantly more large CDR3 similarity clusters.

Under the authors' procedure: Samples ranged from about 23,224 to 690,600 TCRs, with a median of about 96,000. One entry per CDR3 protein, called by TCRdb with MiXCR from the RACE reads. For this entry, the V and J calls and clone size follow TCRdb and not the study's own pipeline. The table records tens of thousands of distinct CDR3 sequences, roughly a tenth of them present only once. The time point was: patch test 2, 6 weeks after DPC sensitization. The sample's treatment: therapeutic diphenylcyclopropenone sensitization with weekly scalp DPC. The sequence was collected from a woman aged 25 to 39 with alopecia areata. Some clones in this sample may be carry-over from other donors' samples. The material was whole blood, obtained in connection with sensitization to the hapten diphenylcyclopropenone (DPC).

The CDR3: CASSLVDRGNSPLHF. The CDR3 DNA follows: TGTGCCAGCAGCTTAGTAGACAGGGGGAATTCACCCCTCCACTTT. This chain links TRBV7-8 with TRBJ1-6; 9 bases agree with TRBD1. The ends lost 1 base at V and 7 bases at J; junction bases unmatched: 2. Germline V CDR1 and CDR2: SGHVS, FQNEAQ. The CDR3 covers 15 residues.